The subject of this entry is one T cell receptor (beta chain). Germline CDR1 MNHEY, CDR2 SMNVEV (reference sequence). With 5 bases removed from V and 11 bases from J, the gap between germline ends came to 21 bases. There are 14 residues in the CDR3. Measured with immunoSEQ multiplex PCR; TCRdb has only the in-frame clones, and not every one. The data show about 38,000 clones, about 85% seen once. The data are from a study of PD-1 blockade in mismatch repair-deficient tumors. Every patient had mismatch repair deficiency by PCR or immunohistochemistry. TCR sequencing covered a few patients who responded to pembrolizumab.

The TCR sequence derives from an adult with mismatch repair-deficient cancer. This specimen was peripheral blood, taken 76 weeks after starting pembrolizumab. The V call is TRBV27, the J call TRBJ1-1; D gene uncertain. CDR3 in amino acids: CASSPTGFGNPAFF. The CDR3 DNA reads TGTGCCAGCAGTCCGACGGGCTTCGGGAATCCTGCTTTCTTT.